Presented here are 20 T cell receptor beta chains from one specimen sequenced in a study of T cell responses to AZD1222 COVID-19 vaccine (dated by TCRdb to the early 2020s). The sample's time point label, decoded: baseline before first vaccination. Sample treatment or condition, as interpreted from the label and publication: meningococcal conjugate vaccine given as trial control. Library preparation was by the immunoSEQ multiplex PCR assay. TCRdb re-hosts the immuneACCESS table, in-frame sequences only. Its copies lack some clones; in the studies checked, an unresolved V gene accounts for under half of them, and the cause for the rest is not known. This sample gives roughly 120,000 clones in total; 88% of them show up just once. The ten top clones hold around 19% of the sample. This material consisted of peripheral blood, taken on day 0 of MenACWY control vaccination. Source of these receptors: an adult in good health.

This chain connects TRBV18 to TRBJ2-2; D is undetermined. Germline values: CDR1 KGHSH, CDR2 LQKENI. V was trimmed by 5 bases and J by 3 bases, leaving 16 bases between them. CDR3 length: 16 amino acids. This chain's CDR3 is CASSANPGTHTGELFF. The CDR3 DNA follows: TGTGCCAGCTCAGCTAACCCCGGCACCCACACCGGGGAGCTGTTTTTT.

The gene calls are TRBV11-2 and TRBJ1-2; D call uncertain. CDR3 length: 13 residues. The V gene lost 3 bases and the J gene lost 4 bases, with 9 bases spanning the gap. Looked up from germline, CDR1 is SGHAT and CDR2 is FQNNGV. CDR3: CASSFYRSYGYTF. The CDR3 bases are TGTGCCAGCAGCTTCTACCGCTCCTATGGCTACACCTTC.

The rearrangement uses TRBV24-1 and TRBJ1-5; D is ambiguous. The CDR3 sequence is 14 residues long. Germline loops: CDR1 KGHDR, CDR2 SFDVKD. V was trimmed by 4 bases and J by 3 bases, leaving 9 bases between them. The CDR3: CATSDEGLNQPQHF. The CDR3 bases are TGTGCCACCAGTGACGAAGGACTCAATCAGCCCCAGCATTTT.

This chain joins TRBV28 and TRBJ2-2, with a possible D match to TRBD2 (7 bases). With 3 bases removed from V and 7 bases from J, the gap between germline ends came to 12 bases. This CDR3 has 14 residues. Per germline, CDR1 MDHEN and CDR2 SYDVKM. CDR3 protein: CASSFGGAVGELFF. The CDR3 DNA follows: TGTGCCAGCAGTTTTGGGGGGGCGGTCGGGGAGCTGTTTTTT.

In DNA form, the CDR3 reads TGTGCCTCTAGGCGGGACTGGGCTAACGAGCAGTACTTC. Amino acid sequence: CASRRDWANEQYF. The genes are TRBV30 and TRBJ2-7; possible D gene TRBD2, 6 bases. Per the germline V gene, CDR1 is GTSNPN and CDR2 is SVGIG (reference sequence). The CDR3 has 13 residues. Trimming took off 7 bases at V and 5 bases at J, with 18 bases between the two ends.

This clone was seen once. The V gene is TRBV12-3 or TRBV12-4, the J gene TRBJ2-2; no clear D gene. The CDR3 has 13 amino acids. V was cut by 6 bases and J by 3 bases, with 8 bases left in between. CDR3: CASSRLDTGELFF. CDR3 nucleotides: TGTGCCAGCAGCCGACTTGACACCGGGGAGCTGTTTTTT.

The CDR3 DNA reads TGTGCCACACGTGGGGGCGCGCGCACAGATACGCAGTATTTT. This sequence encodes CATRGGARTDTQYF. This chain connects TRBV24-1 to TRBJ2-3; D perhaps matches TRBD1 (6 bases). V was trimmed by 10 bases and J by 1 base, leaving 14 bases between them. The germline gives CDR1 KGHDR, CDR2 SFDVKD. The CDR3 contains 14 residues.

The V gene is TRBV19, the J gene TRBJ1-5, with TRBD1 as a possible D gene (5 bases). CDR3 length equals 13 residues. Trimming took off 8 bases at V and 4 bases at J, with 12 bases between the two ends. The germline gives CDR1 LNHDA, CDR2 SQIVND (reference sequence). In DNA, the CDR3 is TGTGCCAGTTGGGGCAGGGCAAATCAGCCCCAGCATTTT. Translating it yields CASWGRANQPQHF.

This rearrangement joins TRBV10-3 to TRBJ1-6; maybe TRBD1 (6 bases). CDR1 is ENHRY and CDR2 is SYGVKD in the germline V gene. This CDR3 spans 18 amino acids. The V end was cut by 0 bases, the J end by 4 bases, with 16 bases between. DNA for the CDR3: TGTGCCATCAGTGAGTCAACAGGGAGTGGGGAGTATAATTCACCCCTCCACTTT. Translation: CAISESTGSGEYNSPLHF.

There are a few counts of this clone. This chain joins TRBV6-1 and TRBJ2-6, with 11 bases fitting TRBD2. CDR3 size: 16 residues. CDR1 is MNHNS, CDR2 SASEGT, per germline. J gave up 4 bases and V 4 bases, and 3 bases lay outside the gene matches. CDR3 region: CASSGLAGTGANVLTF. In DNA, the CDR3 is TGTGCCAGCAGTGGACTAGCGGGGACCGGGGCCAACGTCCTGACTTTC.

The CDR3 nucleotides are TGCGCCAGCAGTGAGTCGACCAGGGATGGCTACACCTTC. It codes for CASSESTRDGYTF. The chain combines TRBV10-2 with TRBJ1-2; a weak D match, TRBD1 (5 bases). V was cut by 0 bases and J by 6 bases, with 8 bases left in between. The CDR3 runs 13 residues. Germline CDR1 WSHSY, CDR2 SAAADI.

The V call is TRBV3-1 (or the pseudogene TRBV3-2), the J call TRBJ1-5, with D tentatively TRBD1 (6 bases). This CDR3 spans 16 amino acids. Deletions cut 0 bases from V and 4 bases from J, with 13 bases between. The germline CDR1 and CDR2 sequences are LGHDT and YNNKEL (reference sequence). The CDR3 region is CASSQDLGGGNQPQHF. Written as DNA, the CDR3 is TGTGCCAGCAGCCAAGATCTCGGGGGCGGGAATCAGCCCCAGCATTTT.

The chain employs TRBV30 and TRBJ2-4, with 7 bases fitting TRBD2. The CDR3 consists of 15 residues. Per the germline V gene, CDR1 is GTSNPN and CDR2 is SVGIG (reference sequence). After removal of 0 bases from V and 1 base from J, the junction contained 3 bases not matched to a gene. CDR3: CAWSVGGAAKNIQYF. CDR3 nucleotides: TGTGCCTGGAGTGTGGGAGGGGCGGCCAAAAACATTCAGTACTTC.

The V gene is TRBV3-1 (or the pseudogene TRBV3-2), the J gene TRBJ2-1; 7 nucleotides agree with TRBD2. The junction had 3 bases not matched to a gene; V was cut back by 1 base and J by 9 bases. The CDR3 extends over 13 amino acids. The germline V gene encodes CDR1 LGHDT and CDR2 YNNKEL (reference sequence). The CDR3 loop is CASSQVPSGEQFF. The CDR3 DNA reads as TGTGCCAGCAGCCAAGTGCCTAGCGGTGAGCAGTTCTTC.

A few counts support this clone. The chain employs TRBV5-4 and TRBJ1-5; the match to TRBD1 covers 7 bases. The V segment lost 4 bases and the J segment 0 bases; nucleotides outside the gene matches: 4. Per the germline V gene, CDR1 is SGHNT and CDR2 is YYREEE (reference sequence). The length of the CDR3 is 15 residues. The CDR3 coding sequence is TGTGCCAGCAGCACAGGGGCAGATAGCAATCAGCCCCAGCATTTT. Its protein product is CASSTGADSNQPQHF.

In DNA, the CDR3 is TGCGCCAGCAGCTTGTTTGGGGTGGCAACCTATGGCTACACCTTC. It yields the protein CASSLFGVATYGYTF. The chain combines TRBV5-1 with TRBJ1-2; D unclear. The CDR3 is made up of 15 amino acids. V was trimmed by 1 base and J by 4 bases, leaving 14 bases between them. Germline loops: CDR1 SGHRS, CDR2 YFSETQ.

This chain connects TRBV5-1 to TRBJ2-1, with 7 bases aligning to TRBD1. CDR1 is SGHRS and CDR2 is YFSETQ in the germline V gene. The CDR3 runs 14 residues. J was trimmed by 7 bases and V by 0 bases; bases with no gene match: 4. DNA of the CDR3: TGCGCCAGCAGCTTGGTGCCAGGGGGTAATGAGCAGTTCTTC. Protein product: CASSLVPGGNEQFF.

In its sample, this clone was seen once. The CDR3 DNA follows: TGTGCCAGCAGCCCACGCACACAGGGGGCGACGGGCTACACCTTC. The encoded protein is CASSPRTQGATGYTF. The gene calls are TRBV5-4 and TRBJ1-2; 9 bases match TRBD1. After removal of 4 bases from V and 8 bases from J, the junction contained 12 bases not matched to a gene. The CDR3 loop spans 15 amino acids. Per the germline V gene, CDR1 is SGHNT and CDR2 is YYREEE (reference sequence).

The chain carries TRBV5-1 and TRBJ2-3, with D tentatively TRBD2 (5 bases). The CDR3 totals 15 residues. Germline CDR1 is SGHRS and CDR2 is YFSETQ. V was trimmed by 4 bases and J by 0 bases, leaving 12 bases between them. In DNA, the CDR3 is TGCGCCAGCAGCCCCAGCCCTAGCAGCACAGATACGCAGTATTTT. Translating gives CASSPSPSSTDTQYF.

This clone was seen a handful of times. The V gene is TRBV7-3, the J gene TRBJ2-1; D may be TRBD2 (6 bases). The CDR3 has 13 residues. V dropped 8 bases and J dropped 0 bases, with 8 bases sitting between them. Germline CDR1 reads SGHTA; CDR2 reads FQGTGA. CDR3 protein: CASARDSYNEQFF. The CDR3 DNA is TGTGCCAGCGCGCGGGACTCCTACAATGAGCAGTTCTTC. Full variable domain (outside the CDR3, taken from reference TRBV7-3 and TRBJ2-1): GAGVSQTPSNKVTEKGKYVELRCDPISGHTALYWYRQSLGQGPEFLIYFQGTGAADDSGLPNDRFFAVRPEGSVSTLKIQRTERGDSAVYLCASARDSYNEQFFGPGTRLTVL.